Sequencing of this TCR beta chain was carried out in a study of OX40 agonist ivuxolimab in advanced cancers. Study outcomes and limitations: CD8+ T cells showed, on average, more clonal expansion than CD4+ cells.

The V and J ends lost 2 bases and 6 bases respectively, with 5 bases between them. CDR3 size: 11 residues. The V gene's germline CDR1 is MDHEN and CDR2 SYDVKM. This table comes from immunoSEQ multiplex PCR, and its TCRdb copy is limited to in-frame clones, with some not included. The sample carries some 53,000 clones, 85% to 95% recorded once. The count of this clone is one. Its antigen is not known. Here the sequenced sample was CD4+ or CD8+ T cells sorted from blood, taken in a trial of the OX40 agonist ivuxolimab. The chain uses TRBV28 and TRBJ2-7; D gene uncertain. This receptor was identified in an adult with an advanced solid tumor such as melanoma, head and neck, liver or kidney cancer. CDR3 in amino acids: CASSLGGEQYF. The CDR3 region has the DNA TGTGCCAGCAGTTTAGGTGGCGAGCAGTACTTC.